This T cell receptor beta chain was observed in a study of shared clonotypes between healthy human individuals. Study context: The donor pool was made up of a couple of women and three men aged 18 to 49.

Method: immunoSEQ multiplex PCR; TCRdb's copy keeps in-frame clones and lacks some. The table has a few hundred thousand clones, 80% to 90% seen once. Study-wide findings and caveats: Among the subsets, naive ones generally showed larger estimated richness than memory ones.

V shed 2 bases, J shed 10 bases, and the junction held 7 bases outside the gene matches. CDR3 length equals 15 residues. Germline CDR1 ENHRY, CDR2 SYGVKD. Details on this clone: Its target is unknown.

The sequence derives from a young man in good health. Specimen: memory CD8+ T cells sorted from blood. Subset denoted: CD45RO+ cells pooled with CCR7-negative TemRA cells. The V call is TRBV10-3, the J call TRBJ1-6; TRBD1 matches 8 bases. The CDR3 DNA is TGTGCCATCAGTGAGCCTCTGACAGGGGACTCACCCCTCCACTTT. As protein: CAISEPLTGDSPLHF.